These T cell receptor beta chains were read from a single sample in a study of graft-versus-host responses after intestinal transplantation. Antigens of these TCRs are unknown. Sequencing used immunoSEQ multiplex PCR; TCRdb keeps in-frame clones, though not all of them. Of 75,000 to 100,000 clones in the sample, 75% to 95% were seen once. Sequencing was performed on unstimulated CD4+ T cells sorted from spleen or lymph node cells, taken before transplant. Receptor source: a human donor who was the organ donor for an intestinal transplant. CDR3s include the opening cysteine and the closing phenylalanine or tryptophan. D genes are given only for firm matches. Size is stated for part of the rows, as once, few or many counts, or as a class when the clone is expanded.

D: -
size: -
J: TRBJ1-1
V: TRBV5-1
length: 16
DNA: TGCGCCAGCAGCCTGGGGCGGGGGGGGATCGGGACTGAAGCTTTCTTT
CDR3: CASSLGRGGIGTEAFF

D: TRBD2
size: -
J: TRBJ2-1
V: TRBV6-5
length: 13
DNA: TGTGCCAGCAGTTTATCCCCTAGCGGGGGGTCGTTCTTC
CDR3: CASSLSPSGGSFF

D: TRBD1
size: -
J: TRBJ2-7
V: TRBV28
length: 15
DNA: TGTGCCAGCAGTAAAAGCGGGACAGGGGCCTACGAGCAGTACTTC
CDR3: CASSKSGTGAYEQYF

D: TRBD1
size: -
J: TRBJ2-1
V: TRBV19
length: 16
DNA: TGTGCCAGTAGTATTCTAGCAGGGGGCGCTAAAAATGAGCAGTTCTTC
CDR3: CASSILAGGAKNEQFF

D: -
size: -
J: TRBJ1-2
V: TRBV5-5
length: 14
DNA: TGTGCCAGCAGCCGTTTGGGGGGAGACTATGGCTACACCTTC
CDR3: CASSRLGGDYGYTF

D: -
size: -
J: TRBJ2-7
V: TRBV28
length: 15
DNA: TGTGCCAGCAGTGGAGAGGGGTGGGGGGACTACGAGCAGTACTTC
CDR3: CASSGEGWGDYEQYF

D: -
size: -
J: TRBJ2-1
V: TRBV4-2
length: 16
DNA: TGTGCCAGCAGCTCTGCGTCGGGACTGGGAGTGAATGAGCAGTTCTTC
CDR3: CASSSASGLGVNEQFF

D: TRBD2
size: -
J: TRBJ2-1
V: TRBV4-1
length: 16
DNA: TGCGCCAGCAGCCAAGATTTTAGCGGGGGGTACAATGAGCAGTTCTTC
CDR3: CASSQDFSGGYNEQFF

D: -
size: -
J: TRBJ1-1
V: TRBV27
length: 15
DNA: TGTGCCAGCAGTCCCTTCAGGGTATTGGGGACTGAAGCTTTCTTT
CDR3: CASSPFRVLGTEAFF

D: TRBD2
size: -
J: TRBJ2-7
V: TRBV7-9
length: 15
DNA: TGTGCCAGCAGCCAGCGGGGGGGTGACAACCACGAGCAGTACTTC
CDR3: CASSQRGGDNHEQYF

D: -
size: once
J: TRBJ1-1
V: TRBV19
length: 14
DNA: TGTGCCAGTAGTAGCCGGAGGGGGGGCACTGAAGCTTTCTTT
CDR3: CASSSRRGGTEAFF

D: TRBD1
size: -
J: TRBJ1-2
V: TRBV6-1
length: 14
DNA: TGTGCCAGCAGTGACAGGGGGCGCCATTTTGGCTACACCTTC
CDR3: CASSDRGRHFGYTF

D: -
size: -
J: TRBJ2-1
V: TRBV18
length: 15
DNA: TGTGCCAGCTCACCATCAGGACTGATACACAATGAGCAGTTCTTC
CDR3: CASSPSGLIHNEQFF

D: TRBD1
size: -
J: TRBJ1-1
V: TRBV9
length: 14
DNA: TGTGCCAGCAGCGTTGACAGGGGGCTCACTGAAGCTTTCTTT
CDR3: CASSVDRGLTEAFF

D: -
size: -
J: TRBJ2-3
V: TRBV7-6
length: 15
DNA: TGTGCCAGCAGCTTAACGGGACAAATCACAGATACGCAGTATTTT
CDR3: CASSLTGQITDTQYF

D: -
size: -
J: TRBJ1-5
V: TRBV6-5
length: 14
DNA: TGTGCCAGCAGTTACTCCGGTAACAATCAGCCCCAGCATTTT
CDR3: CASSYSGNNQPQHF

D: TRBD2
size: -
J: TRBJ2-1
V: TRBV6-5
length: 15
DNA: TGTGCCAGCAGGATGACTGGCGGGGGGAACAATGAGCAGTTCTTC
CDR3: CASRMTGGGNNEQFF

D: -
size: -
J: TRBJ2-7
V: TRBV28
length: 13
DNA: TGTGCCAGCAGTTTAGGACAGACCTACGAGCAGTACTTC
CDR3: CASSLGQTYEQYF

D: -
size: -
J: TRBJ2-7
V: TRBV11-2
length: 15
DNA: TGTGCCAGCAGCTCGTCTGCGGGCCAAGCCTACGAGCAGTACTTC
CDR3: CASSSSAGQAYEQYF

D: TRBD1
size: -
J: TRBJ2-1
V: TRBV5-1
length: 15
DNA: TGCGCCAGCAGCTTAGGACAGGTCTCCTACAATGAGCAGTTCTTC
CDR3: CASSLGQVSYNEQFF

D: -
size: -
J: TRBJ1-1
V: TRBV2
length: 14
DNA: TGTGCCAGCTGCCTTCGGGTTCGGGGCACTGAAGCTTTCTTT
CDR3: CASCLRVRGTEAFF

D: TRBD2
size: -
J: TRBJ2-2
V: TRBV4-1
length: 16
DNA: TGCGCCAGCAGCCATGAAGCGGGGCGGAACACCGGGGAGCTGTTTTTT
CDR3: CASSHEAGRNTGELFF

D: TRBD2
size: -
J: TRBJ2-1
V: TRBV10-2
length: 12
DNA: TGCGCCAGCAGCCGGACTAGCAATGAGCAGTTCTTC
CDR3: CASSRTSNEQFF

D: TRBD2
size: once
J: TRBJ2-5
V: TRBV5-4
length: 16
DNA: TGTGCCAGCAGCTTAAGGCGGGGGGGCGATCTTGAGACCCAGTACTTC
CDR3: CASSLRRGGDLETQYF

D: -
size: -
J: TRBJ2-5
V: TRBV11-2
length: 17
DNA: TGTGCCAGCAGCTCTAAACGACTCAGCGTCCGCCAAGAGACCCAGTACTTC
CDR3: CASSSKRLSVRQETQYF

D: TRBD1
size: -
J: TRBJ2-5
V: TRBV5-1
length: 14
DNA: TGCGCCAGCAGCATTACAGGGGGCCAAGAGACCCAGTACTTC
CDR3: CASSITGGQETQYF

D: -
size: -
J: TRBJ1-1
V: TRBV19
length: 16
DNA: TGTGCCAGTAGTCCAGGAAACAGGCCCACGAACACTGAAGCTTTCTTT
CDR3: CASSPGNRPTNTEAFF

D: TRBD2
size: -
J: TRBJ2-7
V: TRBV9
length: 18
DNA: TGTGCCAGCAGCACAGGGATAGCGGGGGGGTCATACTCCTACGAGCAGTACTTC
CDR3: CASSTGIAGGSYSYEQYF

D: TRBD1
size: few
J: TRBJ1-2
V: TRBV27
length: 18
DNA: TGTGCCAGCAGTTTATATCCGGGGGACAGCCCCATTATCGGTGGCTACACCTTC
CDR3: CASSLYPGDSPIIGGYTF